This passage covers 8 T cell receptor beta chains from one sample sequenced in a study of T cell changes during pregnancy in multiple sclerosis. TCRdb's table, derived via immunoSEQ multiplex PCR, lists solely in-frame clones and lacks some. In the table there are about 40,000 clones, about 91% of which are singletons. This sample comprised CD4+ T cells from peripheral blood mononuclear cells, obtained in the second trimester of pregnancy. These receptor sequences come from a female donor in good health, enrolled as a control in a pregnancy study.

Concerning this clone itself: This sample includes further DNA sequences coding for the same CDR3. The genes are TRBV6-1 and TRBJ2-7; 12 bases line up with TRBD1. Germline CDR1 reads MNHNS; CDR2 reads SASEGT. The trim removed 8 bases at V and 3 bases at J, leaving 8 bases unmatched. This CDR3 is built from 15 residues. The CDR3 DNA follows: TGTGCCAGCGGGGGACAGGGGGCGTTCGTCTACGAGCAGTACTTC. It yields the protein CASGGQGAFVYEQYF.

The J gene is TRBJ2-5, the V gene TRBV7-8; 8 positions match TRBD1. The germline V gene has CDR1 SGHVS and CDR2 FQNEAQ. J gave up 6 bases and V 6 bases, and 6 bases lay outside the gene matches. The CDR3 runs 13 residues. The CDR3 coding sequence is TGTGCCAGCAGGCCGGACAGGGTACAGACCCAGTACTTC. This encodes CASRPDRVQTQYF.

This rearrangement joins TRBV5-1 to TRBJ2-3; 8 bases are shared with TRBD1. Trimming cost V 4 bases and J 6 bases; bases outside gene matches: 7. Germline CDR1 and CDR2: SGHRS and YFSETQ. There are 14 residues in the CDR3. The CDR3 coding sequence is TGCGCCAGCAGCCACGCGACAGGGGCGGATACGCAGTATTTT. Its translation: CASSHATGADTQYF.

The J gene is TRBJ2-5, the V gene TRBV4-3; TRBD2 matches at 8 bases. The CDR3 has 17 amino acids. The germline CDR1 and CDR2 sequences are LGHNA and YSLEER. V shed 0 bases and J 0 bases; nucleotides not matched to a gene: 6. CDR3 sequence: CASSQEAGGVYQETQYF. In nucleotides, the CDR3 is TGCGCCAGCAGCCAAGAGGCGGGGGGCGTATACCAAGAGACCCAGTACTTC.

The chain is built from TRBV10-3 and TRBJ2-7; 9 bases fit TRBD2. The CDR3 consists of 14 residues. Germline assignment: CDR1 ENHRY and CDR2 SYGVKD. V shed 11 bases and J 2 bases; nucleotides not matched to a gene: 10. The CDR3 DNA sequence: TGTGCCTCCCAAACGCTAGCGGGGCCCTACGAGCAGTACTTC. Protein product: CASQTLAGPYEQYF.

This clone was detected once. The same CDR3 arises from other DNA sequences in this sample as well. The rearrangement uses TRBV2 and TRBJ1-1; D is possibly TRBD1 (6 bases). This CDR3 contains 13 residues. V shed 5 bases and J shed 1 base, with 8 bases lying between them. The germline V gene encodes CDR1 SNHLY and CDR2 FYNNEI. The DNA of the CDR3 is TGTGCCAGCAGTCGACAGGAGAACACTGAAGCTTTCTTT. Amino acids: CASSRQENTEAFF.

This clone was detected only once. V is TRBV6-5 and J is TRBJ2-1, with TRBD1 as a possible D gene (5 bases). This CDR3 has 14 residues. Germline V gene sequence: CDR1 MNHEY, CDR2 SVGAGI. V was shortened by 4 bases and J by 4 bases, with 11 bases between the two germline ends. CDR3 nucleotide sequence: TGTGCCAGCAGTTTCAGGACAAAGTACAATGAGCAGTTCTTC. Its protein is CASSFRTKYNEQFF.

CDR3 in amino acids: CASSQRRRGENTQYF. DNA of the CDR3: TGTGCCAGCAGCCAACGGCGGCGGGGAGAGAATACGCAGTATTTT. The rearrangement joins TRBV7-2 to TRBJ2-3; possibly TRBD2 for D (6 bases). The germline CDR1 and CDR2 sequences are SGHTA and FQGNSA. The CDR3 spans 15 residues. The V and J ends lost 5 bases and 7 bases respectively, with 19 bases between them.